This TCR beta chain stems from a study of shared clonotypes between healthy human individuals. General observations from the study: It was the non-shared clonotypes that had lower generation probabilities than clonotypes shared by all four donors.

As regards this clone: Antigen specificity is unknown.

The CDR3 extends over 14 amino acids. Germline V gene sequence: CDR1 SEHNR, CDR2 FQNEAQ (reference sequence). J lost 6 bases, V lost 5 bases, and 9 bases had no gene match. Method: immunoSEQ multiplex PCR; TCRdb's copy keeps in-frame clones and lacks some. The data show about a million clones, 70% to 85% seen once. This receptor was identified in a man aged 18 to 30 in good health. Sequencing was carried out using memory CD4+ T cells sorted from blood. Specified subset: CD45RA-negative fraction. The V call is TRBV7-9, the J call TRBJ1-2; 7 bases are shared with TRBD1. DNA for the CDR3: TGTGCCAGCAGCCCGCTTGGAGGGGGCAATGGCTACACCTTC. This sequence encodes CASSPLGGGNGYTF.